Following are 10 T cell receptor beta chains from one sample sequenced in a study of blood T cell repertoires in COVID-19. Produced via immunoSEQ multiplex PCR; TCRdb's table is partial and in-frame only. The table records some 140,000 clones, roughly 79% of them present only once. What was sequenced was peripheral blood. The source is a human donor in a cohort sampled during active COVID-19.

The V and J genes are TRBV3-1 (or the pseudogene TRBV3-2) and TRBJ1-1; 7 positions match TRBD1. Trimming at V came to 1 base and at J to 0 bases, leaving 5 bases not matched to a gene. The CDR3 spans 16 residues. Germline V lookup: CDR1 LGHDT, CDR2 YNNKEL (reference sequence). The CDR3 loop reads CASSQGFRGMNTEAFF. In DNA, the CDR3 is TGTGCCAGCAGCCAAGGTTTCAGGGGGATGAACACTGAAGCTTTCTTT.

The CDR3 nucleotides are TGCGCCAGCAGCCAAGGCCCGGGACAGGGGGATGAAAAACTGTTTTTT. Translating it yields CASSQGPGQGDEKLFF. The chain recombines TRBV4-1 with TRBJ1-4; 11 nucleotides line up with TRBD1. CDR1 is MGHRA, CDR2 YSYEKL, per germline. This CDR3 is 16 amino acids long. V lost 1 base and J lost 6; bases outside the gene matches: 4.

The V call is TRBV27, the J call TRBJ2-7, with 9 bases identical to TRBD2. J lost 6 bases, V lost 5 bases, and 8 bases had no gene match. CDR3 length equals 14 residues. Germline V lookup: CDR1 MNHEY, CDR2 SMNVEV (reference sequence). The CDR3 DNA is TGTGCCAGCAGTACGGGACTAGCTGCAAGCGAGCAGTACTTC. This encodes CASSTGLAASEQYF.

The chain carries TRBV3-1 (or the pseudogene TRBV3-2) and TRBJ2-1; D is undetermined. Per the germline V gene, CDR1 is LGHDT and CDR2 is YNNKEL (reference sequence). V lost 4 bases and J lost 8, with 6 bases in between. The length of the CDR3 is 11 residues. Written as DNA, the CDR3 is TGTGCCAGCAGCCTCCCCGATGAGCAGTTCTTC. Its translation: CASSLPDEQFF.

The chain combines TRBV30 with TRBJ2-3; D call uncertain. The germline V gene encodes CDR1 GTSNPN and CDR2 SVGIG (reference sequence). The CDR3 consists of 13 residues. V lost 2 bases to trimming and J lost 3 bases, with 9 bases between them. The CDR3 coding sequence is TGTGCCTGGAGTTTCTCCTTGACAGATACGCAGTATTTT. This encodes CAWSFSLTDTQYF.

In nucleotides, the CDR3 is TGTGCCAGCAGTTTTTCCACAGGGGGCGATCGGACCCAGTACTTC. Protein product: CASSFSTGGDRTQYF. This chain links TRBV28 with TRBJ2-5; 9 nucleotides agree with TRBD1. J was trimmed by 7 bases and V by 3 bases; bases with no gene match: 9. CDR1 MDHEN and CDR2 SYDVKM come from the germline V gene. This CDR3 is 15 amino acids long.

V is TRBV11-2 and J is TRBJ1-2; TRBD1 matches 9 bases. The CDR3 consists of 14 residues. J was trimmed by 6 bases and V by 5 bases; bases with no gene match: 7. Germline V CDR1 and CDR2: SGHAT, FQNNGV. The CDR3 sequence: CASSPLQGAHGYTF. The DNA for the CDR3 is TGTGCCAGCAGCCCACTACAGGGGGCGCATGGCTACACCTTC.

V gene TRBV10-3 combines with J gene TRBJ1-2; 7 bases match TRBD1. The germline CDR1 and CDR2 sequences are ENHRY and SYGVKD. The CDR3 runs 15 residues. The J segment lost 0 bases and the V segment lost 7 bases, leaving 8 bases of the junction unmatched. CDR3 in DNA: TGTGCCATCAATTCCGGGACAGCAGCTAACTATGGCTACACCTTC. The encoded protein is CAINSGTAANYGYTF.

The J gene is TRBJ2-2, the V gene TRBV7-2; D may be TRBD2 (5 bases). This CDR3 has 14 residues. The germline V gene encodes CDR1 SGHTA and CDR2 FQGNSA. Trimming pared 6 bases from V and 6 bases from J, leaving 14 bases between. This CDR3 reads CASSWGFSAGELFF. The DNA of the CDR3 is TGTGCCAGCAGTTGGGGTTTTAGCGCCGGGGAGCTGTTTTTT.

This clone was found once. The chain employs TRBV12-3 or TRBV12-4 and TRBJ1-1; D might be TRBD1 (5 bases). This CDR3 has 13 amino acids. Trimming removed 5 bases at V and 0 bases at J, with 7 bases between. The CDR3 nucleotides are TGTGCCAGCAGTCTACAGGTGAACACTGAAGCTTTCTTT. It codes for CASSLQVNTEAFF.